This TCR beta chain is drawn from a study of shared clonotypes between healthy human individuals. Study as a whole: CD4 naive and memory got three plates each, CD8 naive two, CD8 memory one.

The study, taken as a whole, reports: Relative to clonotypes present in all four donors, those not shared had lower generation probabilities.

A remark on this clone: Its antigen remains unknown.

Adult Caucasians living in Nashville, Tennessee made up all of the donors. Across several immunoSEQ plates, the genomic DNA of each subset was split evenly. Using immunoSEQ multiplex PCR, the repertoire was profiled, and TCRdb retains in-frame clones only, with some absent. The profile shows approximately 1,500,000 clones, around 95% of them singletons. The CDR3 loop spans 20 amino acids. CDR1 and CDR2 from the germline V gene are PRHDT and FYEKMQ (reference sequence). The V end lost 0 bases, the J end lost 4 bases, and 26 bases lay between the germline ends. V usage is TRBV13 and J usage is TRBJ2-3, with a weak D call TRBD2 (7 bases). The receptor comes from a man aged 25-45 years in good health. Source material: naive CD4+ T cells sorted from blood. As for subset: CD45RA+ positively selected. The CDR3 sequence: CASSLGREWKLVGAADTQYF. The CDR3 region has the DNA TGTGCCAGCAGCTTAGGGCGGGAGTGGAAATTAGTGGGGGCCGCAGATACGCAGTATTTT.